This T cell receptor (beta chain) originates from a study of shared clonotypes between healthy human individuals. Sequenced by immunoSEQ multiplex PCR; TCRdb stores in-frame clones only, minus some. Of roughly 2.2 million clones in the sample, 85% to 95% were seen once. The CDR3 spans 15 residues. The V gene end was trimmed by 2 bases and the J gene end by 5 bases; junction bases not matched to a gene: 3. Germline CDR1 and CDR2: SGHNT and YYREEE (reference sequence). The receptor was derived from a man aged 18-30 years in good health. Some clones in this sample may be carry-over from other donors' samples. The chain uses TRBV5-4 and TRBJ2-5; 13 nucleotides match TRBD2. Material: naive CD4+ T cells from PBMCs. The subset denotes: CD45RA+ positively selected. The CDR3 here is CASSLGLAGAETQYF. The CDR3 DNA reads TGTGCCAGCAGCTTAGGACTAGCGGGAGCTGAGACCCAGTACTTC.